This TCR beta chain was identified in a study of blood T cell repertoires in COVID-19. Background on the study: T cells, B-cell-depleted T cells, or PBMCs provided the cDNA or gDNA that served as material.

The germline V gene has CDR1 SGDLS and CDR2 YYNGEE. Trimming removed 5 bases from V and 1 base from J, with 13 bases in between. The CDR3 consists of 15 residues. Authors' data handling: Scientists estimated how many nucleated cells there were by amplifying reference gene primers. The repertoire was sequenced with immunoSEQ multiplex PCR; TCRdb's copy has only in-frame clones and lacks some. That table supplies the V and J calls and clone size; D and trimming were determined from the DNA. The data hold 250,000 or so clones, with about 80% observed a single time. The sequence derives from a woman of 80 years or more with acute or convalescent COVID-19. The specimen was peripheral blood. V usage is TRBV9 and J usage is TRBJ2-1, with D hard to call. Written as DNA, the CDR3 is TGTGCCAGCAGTGTTGACATGAGATCCTACAATGAGCAGTTCTTC. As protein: CASSVDMRSYNEQFF.